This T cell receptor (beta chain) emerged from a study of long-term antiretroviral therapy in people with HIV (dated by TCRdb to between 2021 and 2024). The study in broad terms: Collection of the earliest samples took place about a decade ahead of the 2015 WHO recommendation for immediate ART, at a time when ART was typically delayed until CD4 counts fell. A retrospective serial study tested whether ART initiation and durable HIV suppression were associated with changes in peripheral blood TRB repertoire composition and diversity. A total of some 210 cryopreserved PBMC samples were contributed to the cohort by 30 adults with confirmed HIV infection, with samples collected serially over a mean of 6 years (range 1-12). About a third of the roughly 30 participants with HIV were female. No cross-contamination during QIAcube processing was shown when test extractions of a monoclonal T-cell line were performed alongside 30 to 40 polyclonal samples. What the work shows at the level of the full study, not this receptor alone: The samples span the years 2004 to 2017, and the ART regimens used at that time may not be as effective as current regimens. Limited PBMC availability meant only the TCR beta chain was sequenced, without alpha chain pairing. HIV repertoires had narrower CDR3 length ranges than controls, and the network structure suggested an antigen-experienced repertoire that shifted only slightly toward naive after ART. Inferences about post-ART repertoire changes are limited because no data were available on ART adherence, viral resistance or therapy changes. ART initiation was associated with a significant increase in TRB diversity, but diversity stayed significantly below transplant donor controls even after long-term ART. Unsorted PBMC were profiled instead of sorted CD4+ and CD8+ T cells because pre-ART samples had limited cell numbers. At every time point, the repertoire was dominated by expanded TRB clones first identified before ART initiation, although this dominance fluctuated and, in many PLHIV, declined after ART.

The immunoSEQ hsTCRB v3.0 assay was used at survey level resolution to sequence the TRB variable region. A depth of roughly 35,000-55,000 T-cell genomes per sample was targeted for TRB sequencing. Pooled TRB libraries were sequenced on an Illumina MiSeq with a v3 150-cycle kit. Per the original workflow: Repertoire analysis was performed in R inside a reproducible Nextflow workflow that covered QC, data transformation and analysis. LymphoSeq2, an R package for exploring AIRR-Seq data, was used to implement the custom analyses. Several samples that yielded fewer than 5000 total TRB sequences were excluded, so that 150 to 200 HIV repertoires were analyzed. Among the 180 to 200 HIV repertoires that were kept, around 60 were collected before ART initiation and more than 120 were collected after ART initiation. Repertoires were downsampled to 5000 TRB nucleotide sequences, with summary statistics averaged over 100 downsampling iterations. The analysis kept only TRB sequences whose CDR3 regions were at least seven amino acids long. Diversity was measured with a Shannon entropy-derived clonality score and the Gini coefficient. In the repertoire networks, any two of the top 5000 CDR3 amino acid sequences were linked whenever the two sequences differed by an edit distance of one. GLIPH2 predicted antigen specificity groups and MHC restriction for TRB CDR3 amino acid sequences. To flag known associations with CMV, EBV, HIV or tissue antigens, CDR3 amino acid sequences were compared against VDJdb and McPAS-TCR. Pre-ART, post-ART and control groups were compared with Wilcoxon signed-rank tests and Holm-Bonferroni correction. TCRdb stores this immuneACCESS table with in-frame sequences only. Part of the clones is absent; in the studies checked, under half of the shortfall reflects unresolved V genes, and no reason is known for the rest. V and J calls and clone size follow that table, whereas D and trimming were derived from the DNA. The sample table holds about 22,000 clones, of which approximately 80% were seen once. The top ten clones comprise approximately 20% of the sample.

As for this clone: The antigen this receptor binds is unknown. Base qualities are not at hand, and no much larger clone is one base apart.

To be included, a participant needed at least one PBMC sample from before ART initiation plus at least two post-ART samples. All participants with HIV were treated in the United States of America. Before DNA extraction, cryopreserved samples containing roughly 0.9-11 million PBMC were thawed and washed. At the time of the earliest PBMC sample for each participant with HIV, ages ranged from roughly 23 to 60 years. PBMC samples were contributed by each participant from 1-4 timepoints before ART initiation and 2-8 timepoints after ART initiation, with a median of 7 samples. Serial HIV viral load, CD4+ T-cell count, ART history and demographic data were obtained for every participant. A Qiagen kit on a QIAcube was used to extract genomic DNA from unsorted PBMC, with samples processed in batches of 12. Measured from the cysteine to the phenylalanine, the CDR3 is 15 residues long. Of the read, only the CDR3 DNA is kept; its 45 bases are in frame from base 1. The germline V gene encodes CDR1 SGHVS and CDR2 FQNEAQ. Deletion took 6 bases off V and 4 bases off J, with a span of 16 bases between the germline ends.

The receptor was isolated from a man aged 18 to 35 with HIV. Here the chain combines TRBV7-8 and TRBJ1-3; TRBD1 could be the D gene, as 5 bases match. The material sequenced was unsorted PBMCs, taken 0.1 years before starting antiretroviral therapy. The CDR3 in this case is CASSPSGGIGNTIYF. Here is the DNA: TGTGCCAGCAGTCCATCTGGGGGAATCGGAAACACCATATATTTT.